These 14 T cell receptor beta chains originate from one sample sequenced in a study of CD8+CD57+ T cells in acquired aplastic anemia. Both TCR beta VDJ combination and CDR3 sequence profiling were carried out. Genomic DNA was the template for this profiling. TCRdb itself ran the reads through MiXCR, one entry per CDR3 protein. This sample has about 220,000 distinct CDR3 sequences, with around half found just once. Patients sequenced had flow cytometry evidence of CD8+CD57+ cell expansion. The sample consisted of sorted CD4+, CD8+, or CD8+CD57+ T cells (not recorded which) from PBMCs. The receptor source for this set is a human donor with aplastic anemia.

There are many counts of this clonotype. This chain uses TRBV7-9 with TRBJ1-2, with 8 bases that match TRBD1. Germline V CDR1 and CDR2: SEHNR, FQNEAQ (reference sequence). CDR3 length equals 15 residues. V lost 3 bases to trimming and J lost 4 bases; unmatched junction nucleotides: 7. The CDR3 here is CASSLTGDLIYGYTF. CDR3 nucleotides: TGTGCCAGCAGCTTGACAGGGGACCTAATCTATGGCTACACCTTC.

This clonotype was observed a few times. A read error may explain this, as a much larger clone is one base away. The CDR3 end shows no conserved phenylalanine or tryptophan, and so a read error is likely. The V gene is TRBV4-2, the J gene TRBJ1-6, with 7 bases identical to TRBD1. V shed 2 bases, J shed 7 bases, and the junction held 5 bases outside the gene matches. There are 15 residues in the CDR3. Germline CDR1 and CDR2: LGHNA and YNFKEQ. CDR3 nucleotide sequence: TGTGCCAGCAGCCAAAAAGACAGGGACAATTCACCCCTCCACCTT. Translated, it gives CASSQKDRDNSPLHL.

This clonotype was seen only a few times. J is TRBJ1-1 and V is TRBV5-4; D perhaps matches TRBD1 (6 bases). CDR1 and CDR2 from the germline V gene are SGHNT and YYREEE (reference sequence). V was pared by 4 bases and J by 5 bases, with 15 bases between. The CDR3 is 14 residues long. In nucleotides, the CDR3 is TGTGCCAGCAGCCCCGGAGGGGGAAGAACTGAAGCTTTCTTT. It translates to CASSPGGGRTEAFF.

Turning to this clonotype: A junction end diverges from the germline sequence, so it may reflect a read error. The rearrangement joins TRBV29-1 to TRBJ1-2; no clear D. CDR3 length: 12 amino acids. Per germline, CDR1 SQVTM and CDR2 ANQGSEA. The CDR3 nucleotides read TGCAGCGTTGAGTCAGTTAACCATGGCTACACCTTC. Translating it yields CSVESVNHGYTF.

As for this clonotype: A much larger clone differs by one base, so this may be a read error. The chain is built from TRBV6-5 and TRBJ1-5; D is perhaps TRBD1 (6 bases). CDR3 length: 13 residues. The V end was cut by 7 bases, the J end by 7 bases, with 14 bases between. Germline-derived CDR1 and CDR2 are MNHEY and SVGAGI. DNA for the CDR3: TGTGCCAGCACCTCAGGGGAACGGCAGCCCCAGCATTTT. This codes for CASTSGERQPQHF.

This clonotype was seen a few times. The chain is built from TRBV6-6 and TRBJ2-5; unclear D gene. The V and J ends lost 4 bases and 3 bases respectively, with 18 bases between them. There are 16 residues in the CDR3. Germline V lookup: CDR1 MNHNY, CDR2 SVGAGI (reference sequence). The CDR3 nucleotides read TGTGCCAGCAGTTCACAGATAGCTAACGCAGAAGAGACCCAGTACTTC. It specifies CASSSQIANAEETQYF.

The chain has TRBV7-9 and TRBJ2-7; D ambiguous. CDR1 and CDR2 from the germline V gene are SEHNR and FQNEAQ (reference sequence). The CDR3 is 14 residues long. V lost 2 bases and J lost 2, with 10 bases in between. CDR3 in DNA: TGTGCCAGCAGCTTATTGGTCTTACCCTACGAGCAGTACTTC. Its translation is CASSLLVLPYEQYF.

The chain joins TRBV9 to TRBJ2-5; 8 bases match TRBD2. J gave up 3 bases and V 0 bases, and 4 bases lay outside the gene matches. This CDR3 contains 15 residues. The V gene's germline CDR1 is SGDLS and CDR2 YYNGEE. DNA of the CDR3: TGTGCCAGCAGCGTAGGGCCGGGAGGGGAAGAGACCCAGTACTTC. It translates to CASSVGPGGEETQYF.

The J gene is TRBJ1-4, the V gene TRBV15, with no clear D. CDR3 length equals 12 residues. Germline lookup yields CDR1 LNHNV and CDR2 YYDKDF (reference sequence). V was clipped by 3 bases and J by 5 bases, with 4 bases between them. The CDR3 here is CATSRQNEKLFF. CDR3 coding DNA: TGTGCCACCAGCAGGCAGAATGAAAAACTGTTTTTT.

This clonotype turned up a few times. In DNA, the CDR3 is TGTGCCACCAGCTCCGGACAGGGGAAGACAGATACGCAGTATTTT. Translating gives CATSSGQGKTDTQYF. This chain connects TRBV15 to TRBJ2-3, with 9 bases fitting TRBD1. CDR1 and CDR2 (germline): LNHNV, YYDKDF (reference sequence). The CDR3 is made up of 15 amino acids. J lost 3 bases, V lost 5 bases, and 6 bases had no gene match. Full variable domain (missing parts from reference TRBV15 and TRBJ2-3): DAMVIQNPRYQVTQFGKPVTLSCSQTLNHNVMYWYQQKSSQAPKLLFHYYDKDFNNEADTPDNFQSRRPNTSFCFLDIRSPGLGDTAMYLCATSSGQGKTDTQYFGPGTRLTVL.

The chain joins TRBV4-3 to TRBJ1-2, with 8 bases that match TRBD1. Germline CDR1 and CDR2: LGHNA and YSLEER. The ends lost 7 bases at V and 3 bases at J; junction bases unmatched: 7. This CDR3 region has 14 residues. Written as DNA, the CDR3 is TGCGCCAGCACCTTTGCGACAGGGGACTATGGCTACACCTTC. This encodes CASTFATGDYGYTF.

This clonotype was found many times. The chain employs TRBV7-6 and TRBJ2-2; unclear D gene. The ends were cut back, 4 bases at V and 2 bases at J, with 8 bases in the middle. Germline assignment: CDR1 SGHVS and CDR2 FNYEAQ. The length of the CDR3 is 14 residues. CDR3 sequence (DNA): TGTGCCAGCAGCTCCAATCTTAACACCGGGGAGCTGTTTTTT. Translated, it gives CASSSNLNTGELFF.

This clonotype has at least ten counts. The chain combines TRBV20-1 with TRBJ2-7; 7 nucleotides line up with TRBD1. The CDR3 has 12 amino acids. The germline V gene encodes CDR1 DFQATT and CDR2 SNEGSKA (reference sequence). The V gene end was trimmed by 3 bases and the J gene end by 3 bases; junction bases not matched to a gene: 2. The CDR3 DNA sequence: TGCAGTGCTAGGCGACAGGGCTACGAGCAGTACTTC. Protein sequence: CSARRQGYEQYF.

The V and J genes are TRBV11-1 and TRBJ2-3, with a possible D match to TRBD1 (6 bases). V shed 5 bases and J shed 2 bases, with 11 bases lying between them. The CDR3 has 14 residues. Per germline, CDR1 SGHAT and CDR2 FQDESV (reference sequence). For the CDR3, the DNA is TGTGCCAGCAGCCACAGGGCGATCACAGATACGCAGTATTTT. Translated, it gives CASSHRAITDTQYF.